What follows is one T cell receptor beta chain and its context. What it binds is unknown. TCRdb's copy holds only in-frame clones and misses some; the assay was immunoSEQ multiplex PCR. The data contain some 180,000 clones, about 83% of them singletons. The length of the CDR3 is 19 residues. After removal of 6 bases from V and 1 base from J, the junction contained 13 bases not matched to a gene. The entry originates in a study of Ad26.COV2.S vaccination and SARS-CoV-2 variants. Study observations and caveats: Vaccine recipients and placebo recipients showed similar non-spike TCR breadth.

Source: peripheral blood, taken after recovery from COVID-19. The TCR was taken from a human donor who had recovered from COVID-19. The V call is TRBV23-1, the J call TRBJ1-6; 9 nucleotides match TRBD1. TRBV23-1 is classed as an ORF, of uncertain function. CDR3 sequence reads: CASSLKGDRVLSYNSPLHF. As DNA, the CDR3 is TGCGCCAGCAGCCTAAAAGGGGACAGGGTGTTATCCTATAATTCACCCCTCCACTTT.